One and the same sample provided the 16 T cell receptor beta chains below, sequenced in a study of blood T cells in healthy people across ages. A sample-barcoded 5' primer and a J-beta primer mix were used in a second PCR of about 6 to 12 cycles. TCRdb re-called the 5' RACE reads with MiXCR, one entry per CDR3 protein. The sample carries roughly 2 million distinct CDR3 sequences, around 50% recorded once. The material sequenced was blood. Receptors originate from a woman in her thirties or forties in good health.

The chain joins TRBV10-2 to TRBJ2-7, with 13 bases lining up with TRBD2. Germline V gives CDR1 WSHSY, CDR2 SAAADI. Germline trimming cut 5 bases from V and 0 bases from J; bases unmatched to any gene: 7. The CDR3 is 17 residues long. The CDR3 spells CASSRTSGGYLSYEQYF. In DNA form, the CDR3 reads TGCGCCAGCAGTCGGACTAGCGGGGGCTACCTCTCCTACGAGCAGTACTTC.

The V and J genes are TRBV20-1 and TRBJ2-1; 9 bases map to TRBD1. V lost 5 bases and J lost 8; bases outside the gene matches: 10. The V gene's germline CDR1 is DFQATT and CDR2 SNEGSKA (reference sequence). The CDR3 covers 14 residues. The CDR3 DNA sequence: TGCAGTGCTGGACACCGGACAGGGGAATATGAGCAGTTCTTC. Amino acid sequence: CSAGHRTGEYEQFF.

The chain uses TRBV28 and TRBJ2-5, with 12 bases matching TRBD1. The length of the CDR3 is 15 residues. Germline lookup yields CDR1 MDHEN and CDR2 SYDVKM. V lost 5 bases, J lost 5 bases, and 6 bases stayed unmatched. CDR3 DNA sequence: TGTGCCAGCAGTACTCCGGGACAGGGGGCCGAGACCCAGTACTTC. As protein: CASSTPGQGAETQYF.

The chain joins TRBV7-6 to TRBJ2-3; no reliable D call. Germline values: CDR1 SGHVS, CDR2 FNYEAQ. The CDR3 is 14 amino acids. The V end was cut by 2 bases, the J end by 4 bases, with 10 bases between. The CDR3 reads CASSLWGQSDTQYF. CDR3 DNA sequence: TGTGCCAGCAGCTTATGGGGTCAGTCAGATACGCAGTATTTT.

Details on this clonotype: At one end, the junction sequence differs from germline, possibly due to a read error. The chain is built from TRBV28 and TRBJ2-3; 9 bases are a match to TRBD1. Germline values: CDR1 MDHEN, CDR2 SYDVKM. The CDR3 spans 15 residues. The CDR3 DNA follows: TGTGCCAGCAGTTTAGGTGGGACAGGGAGAGATGCGCAGTATTTT. Its protein is CASSLGGTGRDAQYF.

About this clonotype itself: The junction departs from germline at one end; a sequencing error may be responsible. The chain carries TRBV13 and TRBJ2-1; TRBD1 matches 7 bases. The CDR3 spans 16 residues. Germline V gives CDR1 PRHDT, CDR2 FYEKMQ (reference sequence). The CDR3 sequence is CASSKGARSSYNERFF. In DNA form, the CDR3 reads TGTGCCAGCAGCAAGGGGGCTAGGAGCTCCTACAATGAGCGGTTCTTC.

This chain links TRBV29-1 with TRBJ2-7; D is unclear. Germline loops: CDR1 SQVTM, CDR2 ANQGSEA. This CDR3 is 14 amino acids long. Trimming removed 7 bases from V and 7 bases from J, with 23 bases in between. CDR3 sequence: CSAHILGGLGEQYF. The CDR3 nucleotides are TGCAGCGCCCACATCTTGGGCGGCTTGGGAGAGCAGTACTTC.

This clonotype turned up a few times. The chain employs TRBV6-5 and TRBJ1-2; 8 nucleotides line up with TRBD1. The CDR3 extends over 17 amino acids. V gave up 4 bases and J gave up 1 base; unmatched junction bases: 11. Germline lookup yields CDR1 MNHEY and CDR2 SVGAGI. CDR3 sequence: CASSSQQGTGLNYGYTF. The DNA for the CDR3 is TGTGCCAGCAGTTCCCAACAGGGGACAGGCCTTAACTATGGCTACACCTTC.

The chain uses TRBV12-3 or TRBV12-4 and TRBJ1-6, with D possibly matching TRBD1 (6 bases). V was clipped by 5 bases and J by 7 bases, with 15 bases between them. This CDR3 is built from 15 residues. CDR3 DNA sequence: TGTGCCAGCAGTACCCGGACAGCGAGAAATTCACCCCTCCACTTT. Its protein is CASSTRTARNSPLHF.

This clonotype appeared a few times. V and J are TRBV20-1 and TRBJ2-3; TRBD1 or TRBD2 may be the D gene (5 bases each). CDR3 length: 13 amino acids. Between the trimmed V and J ends, which lost 4 bases and 2 bases, there was a span of 10 bases. The germline V gene encodes CDR1 DFQATT and CDR2 SNEGSKA (reference sequence). The CDR3 region has the DNA TGCAGTGCTAACCTCGGGGCCACAGATACGCAGTATTTT. Encoded protein: CSANLGATDTQYF.

The table lists this clonotype with a count of one. The rearrangement uses TRBV25-1 and TRBJ1-2; D remains unclear. Germline V gene sequence: CDR1 MGHDK, CDR2 SYGVNS. This CDR3 comprises 15 residues. Between the trimmed V and J ends, which lost 2 bases and 6 bases, there was a span of 16 bases. The CDR3 loop is CASSEAWGIGHGYTF. CDR3 nucleotide sequence: TGTGCCAGCAGTGAAGCCTGGGGAATAGGGCATGGCTACACCTTC.

V and J are TRBV12-3 or TRBV12-4 and TRBJ2-1, with 9 bases identical to TRBD1. The CDR3 is 18 residues long. J was trimmed by 4 bases and V by 3 bases; bases with no gene match: 13. The CDR3 region has the DNA TGTGCCAGCAGTTTTCTCCGTGGTCGGGACAGGGAATACAATGAGCAGTTCTTC. This translates into CASSFLRGRDREYNEQFF.

V and J are TRBV12-3 or TRBV12-4 and TRBJ2-1; tentative D call: TRBD2 (6 bases). The V end was cut by 4 bases, the J end by 7 bases, with 23 bases between. CDR3 length: 17 amino acids. The CDR3 DNA reads TGTGCCAGCAGTTCACGGGGGACGGAGAGGGTTAGAAATGAGCAGTTCTTC. Translation: CASSSRGTERVRNEQFF.

The chain carries TRBV20-1 and TRBJ2-5, with D possibly TRBD1 on 6 matching bases. The germline gives CDR1 DFQATT, CDR2 SNEGSKA (reference sequence). V lost 6 bases and J lost 2, with 19 bases in between. The length of the CDR3 is 15 residues. The CDR3 DNA follows: TGCAGTGCCCACAGGGACGGAGAACCTCAAGAGACCCAGTACTTC. Protein sequence: CSAHRDGEPQETQYF.

The chain joins TRBV15 to TRBJ2-5; perhaps TRBD1 as D (5 bases). Germline assignment: CDR1 LNHNV and CDR2 YYDKDF (reference sequence). V lost 1 base, J lost 11 bases, and 23 bases lay in between. The CDR3 length is 16 residues. CDR3 nucleotides: TGTGCCACCAGCAGAGCAGACAGAGCTATACGGCTTGAACAGTACTTC. This sequence encodes CATSRADRAIRLEQYF.

The rearrangement uses TRBV6-6 and TRBJ2-4; D gene ambiguous. Germline lookup yields CDR1 MNHNY and CDR2 SVGAGI (reference sequence). The CDR3 runs 15 residues. V was pared by 2 bases and J by 0 bases, with 8 bases between. CDR3 coding DNA: TGTGCCAGCAGTTACACTATCGGAGCCAAAAACATTCAGTACTTC. This translates into CASSYTIGAKNIQYF.